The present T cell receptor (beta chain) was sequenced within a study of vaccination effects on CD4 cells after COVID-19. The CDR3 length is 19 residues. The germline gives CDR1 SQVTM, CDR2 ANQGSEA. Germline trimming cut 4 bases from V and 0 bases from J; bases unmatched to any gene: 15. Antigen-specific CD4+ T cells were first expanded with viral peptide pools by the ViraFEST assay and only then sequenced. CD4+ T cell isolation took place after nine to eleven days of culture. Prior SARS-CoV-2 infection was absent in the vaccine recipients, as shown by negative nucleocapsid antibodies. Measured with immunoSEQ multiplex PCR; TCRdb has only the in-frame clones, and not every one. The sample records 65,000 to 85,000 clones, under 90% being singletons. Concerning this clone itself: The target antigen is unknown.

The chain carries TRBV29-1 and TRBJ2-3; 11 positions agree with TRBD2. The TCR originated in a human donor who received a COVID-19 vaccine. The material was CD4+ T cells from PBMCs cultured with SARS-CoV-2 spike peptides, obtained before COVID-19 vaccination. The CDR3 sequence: CSVARQPSGGTSSTDTQYF. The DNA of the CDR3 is TGCAGCGTTGCAAGACAACCTAGCGGGGGGACCTCTAGCACAGATACGCAGTATTTT.